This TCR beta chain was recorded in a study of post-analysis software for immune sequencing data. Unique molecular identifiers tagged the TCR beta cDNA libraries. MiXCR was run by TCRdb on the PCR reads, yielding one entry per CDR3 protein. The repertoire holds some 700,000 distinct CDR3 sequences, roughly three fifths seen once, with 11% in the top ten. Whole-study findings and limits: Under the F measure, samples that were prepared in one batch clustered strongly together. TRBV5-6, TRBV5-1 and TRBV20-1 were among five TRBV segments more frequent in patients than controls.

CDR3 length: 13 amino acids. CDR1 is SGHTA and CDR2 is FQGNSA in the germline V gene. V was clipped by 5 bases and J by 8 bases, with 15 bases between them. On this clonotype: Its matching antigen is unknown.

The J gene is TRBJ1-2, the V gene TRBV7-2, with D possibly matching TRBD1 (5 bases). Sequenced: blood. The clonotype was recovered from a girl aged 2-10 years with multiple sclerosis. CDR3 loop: CASSPWGGQGYTF. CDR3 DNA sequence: TGTGCCAGCAGCCCATGGGGAGGACAAGGCTACACCTTC.